These T cell receptor beta chains were read from a single sample in a study of blood T cell repertoires in COVID-19. The table came from immunoSEQ multiplex PCR; TCRdb's copy has only in-frame clones and leaves some out. There are more than 250,000 clones in the sample; 92% occur only once, and 18% lies in the top ten. The sample taken for sequencing was PBMCs or T cells enriched from blood (not recorded which). Receptor source: a woman in her twenties or thirties who had recovered from COVID-19. The CDR3 runs from the conserved cysteine through the conserved F or W. D genes are given only for firm matches. The size field is filled for only some rows; it gives once, few, many or a size class.

V gene	clone size	D gene	J gene	CDR3 protein	CDR3 DNA
TRBV3-1/TRBV3-2	.	.	TRBJ2-1	CASSQVSSAYNEQFF	TGTGCCAGCAGCCAAGTGTCTAGCGCGTACAATGAGCAGTTCTTC
TRBV9	.	TRBD2	TRBJ2-1	CASSGTTYNEQFF	TGTGCCAGCAGTGGGACTACTTACAATGAGCAGTTCTTC
TRBV9	few	.	TRBJ1-3	CASSVDAGGTGNTIYF	TGTGCCAGCAGCGTAGATGCGGGGGGCACAGGAAACACCATATATTTT
TRBV5-6	.	TRBD1	TRBJ2-1	CASSRVAGGGHNEQFF	TGTGCCAGCAGCCGGGTAGCAGGGGGTGGGCACAATGAGCAGTTCTTC
TRBV6-5	.	.	TRBJ2-7	CASSYSSQIPYEQYF	TGTGCCAGCAGTTACTCGTCCCAGATACCCTACGAGCAGTACTTC
TRBV18	few	.	TRBJ1-1	CASSPDTEAFF	TGTGCCAGCTCACCCGACACTGAAGCTTTCTTT
TRBV5-8	.	TRBD1	TRBJ2-5	CASSPGDRGLETQYF	TGTGCCAGCAGCCCCGGGGACAGGGGTTTGGAGACCCAGTACTTC
TRBV19	once	.	TRBJ2-1	CASTSSYNEQFF	TGTGCCAGTACTAGCTCCTACAATGAGCAGTTCTTC
TRBV7-2	.	TRBD2	TRBJ2-7	CASSPQGTSGGQQYF	TGTGCCAGCAGCCCCCAAGGGACTAGCGGGGGCCAGCAGTACTTC
TRBV9	.	TRBD2	TRBJ2-7	CASSVTGLATTSSYEQYF	TGTGCCAGCAGCGTAACGGGACTAGCGACAACGAGCTCCTACGAGCAGTACTTC
TRBV18	.	.	TRBJ2-3	CASSPPGAGTSTDTQYF	TGTGCCAGCTCACCACCGGGGGCAGGAACTAGCACAGATACGCAGTATTTT
TRBV27	.	.	TRBJ2-7	CASSRERLTRSYEQYF	TGTGCCAGCAGTCGGGAGAGGTTGACCCGATCCTACGAGCAGTACTTC
TRBV11-2	.	.	TRBJ2-7	CASSLGSGSSYEQYF	TGTGCCAGCAGCTTAGGGAGCGGAAGCTCCTACGAGCAGTACTTC
TRBV6-5	.	.	TRBJ2-7	CASSYLTSGSYEQYF	TGTGCCAGCAGTTACTTGACCAGCGGATCCTACGAGCAGTACTTC
TRBV28	.	TRBD2	TRBJ2-5	CASSMGLAGATRPQWDQYF	TGTGCCAGCAGTATGGGACTAGCGGGAGCTACGAGACCCCAATGGGACCAGTACTTC
TRBV7-2	.	.	TRBJ1-2	CASSSRQAYGYTF	TGTGCCAGCAGCAGCCGACAGGCCTATGGCTACACCTTC
TRBV27	.	.	TRBJ1-2	CASSFRSDYGYTF	TGTGCCAGCAGTTTCAGGTCTGACTACGGCTACACCTTC
TRBV14	.	.	TRBJ2-5	CASSQGWWAAGEGTQYF	TGTGCCAGCAGCCAAGGATGGTGGGCAGCCGGGGAAGGGACCCAGTACTTC
TRBV24-1	.	.	TRBJ2-1	CATSDSPPDNEQFF	TGTGCCACCAGTGATTCCCCCCCGGACAATGAGCAGTTCTTC
TRBV27	.	.	TRBJ1-3	CASSSEGRAGNTIYF	TGTGCCAGCAGTTCCGAAGGGAGGGCAGGAAACACCATATATTTT
TRBV7-8	once	.	TRBJ1-2	CASSFATLGPYGYTF	TGTGCCAGCAGCTTTGCGACTCTTGGCCCCTATGGCTACACCTTC
TRBV19	.	.	TRBJ1-1	CASREQGPSEAFF	TGTGCCAGTAGGGAGCAGGGGCCTTCGGAAGCTTTCTTT
TRBV12-3/TRBV12-4	once	.	TRBJ2-5	CASSLGQKETQYF	TGTGCCAGCAGTTTAGGACAAAAAGAGACCCAGTACTTC
TRBV15	.	.	TRBJ1-3	CATSRDSHISGNTIYF	TGTGCCACCAGCAGAGATTCACATATCTCTGGAAACACCATATATTTT
TRBV9	.	.	TRBJ2-7	CASSVGGGTYEQYF	TGTGCCAGCAGCGTAGGGGGAGGAACCTACGAGCAGTACTTC
TRBV12-5	.	.	TRBJ1-1	CASGGRSEKEAFF	TGTGCTAGTGGTGGTCGTTCAGAAAAAGAAGCTTTCTTT
TRBV9	.	TRBD1	TRBJ1-2	CASSAPTGGGYGYTF	TGTGCCAGCAGCGCCCCGACAGGGGGCGGCTATGGCTACACCTTC
TRBV5-1	.	TRBD1	TRBJ2-2	CASRIRQGETGELFF	TGCGCCAGCAGAATTCGACAGGGTGAAACCGGGGAGCTGTTTTTT
TRBV18	.	.	TRBJ2-7	CASSPLQETEQYF	TGTGCCAGCTCACCATTACAGGAGACCGAGCAGTACTTC
TRBV7-9	once	.	TRBJ2-1	CASSPIEQFF	TGTGCCAGCAGTCCCATTGAGCAGTTCTTC
TRBV7-3	.	TRBD2	TRBJ2-1	CASSLGGSAVNEQFF	TGTGCCAGCAGCTTAGGCGGGAGCGCAGTCAATGAGCAGTTCTTC
TRBV5-8	few	TRBD1	TRBJ1-2	CASSLRDRDHYGYTF	TGTGCCAGCAGCCTCCGGGACAGAGACCACTATGGCTACACCTTC
TRBV12-5	.	TRBD2	TRBJ2-1	CASGLVPPLAGGPTSSYNEQFF	TGTGCTAGTGGTTTGGTGCCCCCTCTAGCGGGAGGGCCTACCAGCTCCTACAATGAGCAGTTCTTC
TRBV10-3	.	.	TRBJ2-2	CAIRATSGLGGELFF	TGTGCCATCAGAGCCACGAGCGGGCTTGGCGGGGAGCTGTTTTTT
TRBV5-1	.	.	TRBJ2-4	CASSLWGEGTKNIQYF	TGCGCCAGCAGCTTGTGGGGGGAAGGGACCAAAAACATTCAGTACTTC
TRBV6-5	.	TRBD1	TRBJ1-5	CASSRQGARNQPQHF	TGTGCCAGCAGTCGACAGGGGGCTCGAAATCAGCCCCAGCATTTT
TRBV19	.	TRBD1	TRBJ2-7	CASARPTGGTYEQYF	TGTGCCAGCGCCCGCCCGACAGGGGGGACCTACGAGCAGTACTTC
TRBV29-1	.	.	TRBJ1-1	CSGAQGLNTEAFF	TGCAGCGGAGCACAGGGACTGAACACTGAAGCTTTCTTT